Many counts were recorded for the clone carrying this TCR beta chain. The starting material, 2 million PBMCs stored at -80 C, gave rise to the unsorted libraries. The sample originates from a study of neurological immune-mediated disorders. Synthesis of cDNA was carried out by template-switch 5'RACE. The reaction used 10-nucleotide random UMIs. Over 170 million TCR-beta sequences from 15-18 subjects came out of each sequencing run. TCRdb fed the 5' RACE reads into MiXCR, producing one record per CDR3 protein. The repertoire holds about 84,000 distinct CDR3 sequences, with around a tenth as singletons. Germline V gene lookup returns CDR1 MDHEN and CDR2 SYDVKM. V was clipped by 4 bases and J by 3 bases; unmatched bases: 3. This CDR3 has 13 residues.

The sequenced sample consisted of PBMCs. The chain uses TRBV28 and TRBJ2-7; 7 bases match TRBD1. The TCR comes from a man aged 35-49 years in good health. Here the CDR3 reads CASSWDSRYEQYF. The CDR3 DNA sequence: TGTGCCAGCAGTTGGGACAGTCGCTACGAGCAGTACTTC. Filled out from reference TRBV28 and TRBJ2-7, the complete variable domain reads DVKVTQSSRYLVKRTGEKVFLECVQDMDHENMFWYRQDPGLGLRLIYFSYDVKMKEKGDIPEGYSVSREKKERFSLILESASTNQTSMYLCASSWDSRYEQYFGPGTRLTVT.